This T cell receptor (beta chain) was captured in a study of blood T cell repertoires in COVID-19 (dated by TCRdb to the early 2020s). Background on the whole study: Samples covering the acute and convalescent phases of COVID-19 were provided by collaborators in the United States, Italy and Spain. The samples were drawn from the first 160 participants of the ongoing ImmuneRACE study and from 1,254 subjects provided by 6 global collaborators. HLA class I and class II types, where available, came from metadata supplied by the sample provider rather than from assay-based typing. A de-identified subject ID, COVID-19 status, age in years and sex were almost always included in the sample metadata. A freely available public database, intended as a resource for researchers studying the immune response to SARS-CoV-2, is where the repertoires were released. The dataset comprised deeply sampled blood TCRbeta repertoires from subjects exposed to, actively infected with, or recovered from COVID-19. The material from the prospective study consisted of cDNA or gDNA derived from T cells, B-cell-depleted T cells, or PBMCs.

Including the terminal cysteine and phenylalanine, the CDR3 comprises 14 residues. The kept DNA is CDR3 alone, 42 bases in frame from the first base. Cut back by 3 bases and 7 bases, the V and J ends lie 10 bases apart. The germline V gene sets CDR1 to SNHLY and CDR2 to FYNNEI. In the prospective study, participants were roughly 18 to 95 years old, resided in about two dozen geographic areas of the United States, and were enrolled through a virtual design. In the prospective study, cohorts were assigned on the basis of participant-reported clinical history obtained from a screening survey and a study questionnaire. Recovered participants in ImmuneRACE Cohort 3 were defined as having two consecutive negative NP/OP PCR tests, clearance from a healthcare professional, or resolution of symptoms. Each participant in the prospective study had whole blood, serum and a nasopharyngeal or oropharyngeal swab collected by mobile phlebotomists. Participants in the prospective study had the option to provide additional blood draws and questionnaires over a roughly 2-month period. Prospective study blood samples were shipped either frozen or at room temperature before DNA extraction.

Concerning this clone: No cognate antigen has been identified for it. No base quality values were provided; no much bigger clone lies one nucleotide off.

TCRbeta CDR3 regions were amplified from genomic DNA by means of the immunoSEQ Assay, a bias-controlled multiplex PCR. The source study handled its data this way. The number of nucleated cells in each sample was estimated from the amplification of reference gene primers within the assay. To quantify the absolute abundance of each unique TCRbeta CDR3 rearrangement, sequence reads were collapsed and filtered. For each sample, productive Simpson clonality was calculated as the square root of Simpson's diversity index across productive rearrangements. The table comes from immuneACCESS by way of TCRdb, which keeps in-frame sequences with V and J called. Part of the clones is missing from these tables; in studies checked, under half for an unresolved V gene and the rest for unknown reasons. That table is the source of V, J and clone size, and D and trimming were worked out from the DNA. This sample has 250,000 to 350,000 clones in its table, and about 90% of those were observed once. 5.3% of the sample is taken by the ten largest.

On the study overall, not on this receptor specifically: The amount of clinical and demographic metadata varied by source and participant and was provided uncurated.

This receptor was obtained from a woman aged 25 to 39 who had recovered from COVID-19. The chain joins TRBV2 to TRBJ1-6, with no reliable assignment of the D segment. Sequenced: PBMCs or T cells enriched from blood (not recorded which). The CDR3 corresponds to CASSDGLTNSPLHF. The sequenced DNA is TGTGCCAGCAGTGACGGACTGACGAATTCACCCCTCCACTTT.